Shown below are 32 T cell receptor beta chains from a single sample sequenced in a study of blood T cell repertoires in COVID-19. Sequenced by immunoSEQ multiplex PCR; TCRdb stores in-frame clones only, minus some. The data show some 350,000 clones, about 90% seen once. Sequenced sample: PBMCs or T cells enriched from blood (not recorded which). Receptors were obtained from a woman aged 25 to 45 who had recovered from COVID-19.

This rearrangement joins TRBV20-1 to TRBJ2-5; 7 nucleotides match TRBD2. Unmatched junction bases numbered 15, after V lost 3 bases and J lost 5 bases. This CDR3 has 16 amino acids. CDR1 and CDR2 from the germline V gene are DFQATT and SNEGSKA (reference sequence). The CDR3 region has the DNA TGCAGTGCTAGTGGGGCTAGCGGCCAGGAGGGCGAGACCCAGTACTTC. Encoded protein: CSASGASGQEGETQYF.

The chain employs TRBV15 and TRBJ2-1, with 9 bases matching TRBD1. Trimming cost V 5 bases and J 8 bases; bases outside gene matches: 7. This CDR3 contains 14 residues. Germline V gene sequence: CDR1 LNHNV, CDR2 YYDKDF (reference sequence). CDR3 sequence reads: CATSPETGGYEQFF. DNA of the CDR3: TGTGCCACCAGCCCCGAGACAGGGGGATATGAGCAGTTCTTC.

The CDR3: CASSPPRGQPEQETQYF. CDR3 DNA: TGTGCCAGCTCACCACCAAGGGGCCAGCCCGAACAAGAGACCCAGTACTTC. The chain has TRBV18 and TRBJ2-5; D perhaps matches TRBD1 (5 bases). V lost 0 bases, J lost 2 bases, and 16 bases lay in between. This CDR3 has 17 residues. The germline CDR1 and CDR2 sequences are KGHSH and LQKENI.

This chain connects TRBV7-9 to TRBJ2-7, with 10 bases aligning to TRBD1. CDR3 length: 15 amino acids. The junction had 6 bases not matched to a gene; V was cut back by 4 bases and J by 3 bases. CDR1 is SEHNR and CDR2 is FQNEAQ in the germline V gene (reference sequence). DNA of the CDR3: TGTGCCAGCAGCTCGAAGGACAGGGGGGTCTACGAGCAGTACTTC. It encodes CASSSKDRGVYEQYF.

As regards this clone: Other DNA sequences in this specimen translate into the identical CDR3. The chain has TRBV5-1 and TRBJ2-5, with 9 bases matching TRBD1. The CDR3 has 13 residues. Germline CDR1 and CDR2: SGHRS and YFSETQ. Unmatched junction bases numbered 2, after V lost 3 bases and J lost 5 bases. CDR3 loop: CASSSGQGETQYF. The CDR3 nucleotides read TGCGCCAGCAGCTCAGGACAGGGGGAGACCCAGTACTTC.

This clone was observed a few times. The CDR3 reads CASRANRGICYTF. In DNA form, the CDR3 reads TGCGCCAGCAGGGCGAACAGGGGGATTTGTTACACCTTC. The chain is built from TRBV10-1 and TRBJ1-2; 8 bases map to TRBD1. The CDR3 length is 13 residues. Germline CDR1 reads WNHNN; CDR2 reads SYGVQD (reference sequence). V shed 6 bases and J 11 bases; nucleotides not matched to a gene: 11.

This chain joins TRBV7-9 and TRBJ2-5, with D tentatively TRBD1 (6 bases). Germline V gene sequence: CDR1 SEHNR, CDR2 FQNEAQ (reference sequence). With 5 bases removed from V and 7 bases from J, the gap between germline ends came to 14 bases. The CDR3 is made up of 13 amino acids. CDR3 amino acids: CASSQGDIGTQYF. The CDR3 DNA reads as TGTGCCAGCAGCCAAGGGGACATCGGGACCCAGTACTTC.

The table lists this clone with a few counts. The chain uses TRBV19 and TRBJ1-2; 9 bases match TRBD1. Germline assignment: CDR1 LNHDA and CDR2 SQIVND (reference sequence). The CDR3 extends over 13 amino acids. With V trimmed by 6 bases and J by 2 bases, 1 base remained unmatched. CDR3 sequence (DNA): TGTGCCAGTAGGGACAGGGGAAACTATGGCTACACCTTC. This gives the protein CASRDRGNYGYTF.

The genes are TRBV10-2 and TRBJ2-7; TRBD2 might be the D (6 bases). The CDR3 extends over 15 amino acids. Germline V gene lookup returns CDR1 WSHSY and CDR2 SAAADI. Deletions cut 4 bases from V and 2 bases from J, with 15 bases between. The DNA of the CDR3 is TGCGCCAGCAGTGGGACCCGGGACTCGCCCTACGAGCAGTACTTC. Translating it yields CASSGTRDSPYEQYF.

This chain connects TRBV30 to TRBJ1-1; weak D call: TRBD1 (6 bases). The CDR3 has 11 amino acids. The germline V gene has CDR1 GTSNPN and CDR2 SVGIG (reference sequence). Deletions cut 4 bases from V and 11 bases from J, with 14 bases between. CDR3 sequence (DNA): TGTGCCTGGACACAGGGCTTGGGGGCTTTCTTT. Protein: CAWTQGLGAFF.

The chain uses TRBV6-6 and TRBJ2-7, with D unresolved. The germline V gene has CDR1 MNHNY and CDR2 SVGAGI (reference sequence). The CDR3 has 15 amino acids. V shed 4 bases and J shed 3 bases, with 16 bases lying between them. The CDR3 bases are TGTGCCAGCAGTTTCCCGGGTTCCCGGATCTACGAGCAGTACTTC. Its protein product is CASSFPGSRIYEQYF.

The chain links TRBV19 to TRBJ1-5, with D unresolved. Germline lookup yields CDR1 LNHDA and CDR2 SQIVND (reference sequence). V was cut by 6 bases and J by 0 bases, with 15 bases left in between. The CDR3 contains 16 residues. The CDR3 protein is CASSRNSVFSNQPQHF. The DNA of the CDR3 is TGTGCCAGTAGCAGAAACAGTGTATTTAGCAATCAGCCCCAGCATTTT.

This chain links TRBV6-5 with TRBJ1-2; tentatively, D is TRBD1 (6 bases). V lost 5 bases and J lost 7, with 20 bases in between. Germline assignment: CDR1 MNHEY and CDR2 SVGAGI. This CDR3 comprises 15 residues. The chain's CDR3 is CASSPRIGGLGGYTF. The CDR3 nucleotides are TGTGCCAGCAGTCCCCGCATAGGGGGTTTAGGTGGCTACACCTTC.

CDR3 protein: CASETSEAGNEQFF. In DNA, the CDR3 is TGTGCCAGCGAGACTAGCGAGGCCGGCAATGAGCAGTTCTTC. The rearrangement links TRBV6-5 to TRBJ2-1; 8 bases fit TRBD2. Looked up from germline, CDR1 is MNHEY and CDR2 is SVGAGI. The length of the CDR3 is 14 residues. V lost 8 bases and J lost 6; bases outside the gene matches: 9.

The sample holds one count of this clone. V is TRBV5-8 and J is TRBJ1-6, with TRBD1 identical over 7 bases. The V segment lost 2 bases and the J segment 2 bases; nucleotides outside the gene matches: 10. The germline V gene has CDR1 SGHTS and CDR2 YDEGEE. The CDR3 runs to 18 residues. The CDR3 nucleotides read TGTGCCAGCAGCTTACTTGGGTGGACAGGAGCCTATAATTCACCCCTCCACTTT. It translates to CASSLLGWTGAYNSPLHF.

The chain combines TRBV4-1 with TRBJ2-7; 10 positions match TRBD2. The V segment lost 1 base and the J segment 0 bases; nucleotides outside the gene matches: 9. CDR3 length equals 18 residues. The germline CDR1 and CDR2 sequences are MGHRA and YSYEKL. The CDR3 loop reads CASSQVPPIAGGSYEQYF. DNA for the CDR3: TGCGCCAGCAGCCAAGTCCCCCCTATAGCGGGGGGCTCCTACGAGCAGTACTTC.

The chain has TRBV5-1 and TRBJ1-1; D remains unclear. The CDR3 is 15 residues long. Trimming pared 2 bases from V and 4 bases from J, leaving 15 bases between. The germline V gene has CDR1 SGHRS and CDR2 YFSETQ. The CDR3 here is CASSFLRLEITEAFF. The CDR3 DNA follows: TGCGCCAGCAGCTTTTTAAGACTGGAGATCACTGAAGCTTTCTTT. Full variable domain (remainder filled in from reference TRBV5-1 and TRBJ1-1): KAGVTQTPRYLIKTRGQQVTLSCSPISGHRSVSWYQQTPGQGLQFLFEYFSETQRNKGNFPGRFSGRQFSNSRSEMNVSTLELGDSALYLCASSFLRLEITEAFFGQGTRLTVV.

This sequence joins TRBV29-1 and TRBJ1-5; D remains unclear. CDR1 and CDR2 (germline): SQVTM, ANQGSEA. V lost 4 bases and J 1 base, leaving 5 bases between the germline ends. This CDR3 contains 12 residues. CDR3 nucleotide sequence: TGCAGCGTTGGAGCGAGCAATCAGCCCCAGCATTTT. The encoded protein is CSVGASNQPQHF.

J is TRBJ2-1 and V is TRBV27, with TRBD2 matching over 10 bases. The V gene end was trimmed by 3 bases and the J gene end by 1 base; junction bases not matched to a gene: 6. The CDR3 extends over 17 amino acids. The V gene's germline CDR1 is MNHEY and CDR2 SMNVEV (reference sequence). The CDR3 bases are TGTGCCAGCAGTTTTCGGACTAGCGGATATTCCTACAATGAGCAGTTCTTC. This sequence encodes CASSFRTSGYSYNEQFF.

The chain couples TRBV19 to TRBJ1-1; TRBD1 matches 9 bases. The length of the CDR3 is 17 residues. Germline V lookup: CDR1 LNHDA, CDR2 SQIVND (reference sequence). With 5 bases clipped from V and 5 bases from J, the junction kept 15 bases outside the gene matches. The CDR3 coding sequence is TGTGCCAGTAGTGAACCATCGGGACAGGGCGGTAGGACTGAAGCTTTCTTT. Protein product: CASSEPSGQGGRTEAFF. Together with reference TRBV19 and TRBJ1-1, the CDR3 gives the full variable domain: DGGITQSPKYLFRKEGQNVTLSCEQNLNHDAMYWYRQDPGQGLRLIYYSQIVNDFQKGDIAEGYSVSREKKESFPLTVTSAQKNPTAFYLCASSEPSGQGGRTEAFFGQGTRLTVV.

The chain is built from TRBV7-3 and TRBJ2-1; possibly TRBD1 for D (6 bases). The V and J ends lost 6 bases and 9 bases respectively, with 18 bases between them. Germline loops: CDR1 SGHTA, CDR2 FQGTGA. The CDR3 runs to 14 residues. CDR3 DNA: TGTGCCAGCAGTGAGGACAGCCCGGGCGGTGAGCAGTTCTTC. Translation: CASSEDSPGGEQFF.

The chain has TRBV19 and TRBJ2-3; 10 bases are a match to TRBD1. The germline V gene encodes CDR1 LNHDA and CDR2 SQIVND (reference sequence). The V gene end was trimmed by 6 bases and the J gene end by 2 bases; junction bases not matched to a gene: 14. The CDR3 sequence is 18 residues long. For the CDR3, the DNA is TGTGCCAGTAGGGGGACAGGGGCTAGAGAAGAAGACACAGATACGCAGTATTTT. Its translation is CASRGTGAREEDTDTQYF.

This rearrangement joins TRBV7-9 to TRBJ1-1, with D maybe TRBD1 (6 bases). The CDR3 is 13 amino acids. Germline lookup yields CDR1 SEHNR and CDR2 FQNEAQ (reference sequence). V was clipped by 3 bases and J by 8 bases, with 13 bases between them. DNA for the CDR3: TGTGCCAGCAGCTTCCCCACTACAGGGGAAGCTTTCTTT. The encoded protein is CASSFPTTGEAFF.

This clone came up a few times. The genes are TRBV6-1 and TRBJ2-1, with TRBD1 matching 7 bases. Germline trimming cut 2 bases from V and 8 bases from J; bases unmatched to any gene: 12. The CDR3 covers 16 residues. Germline-derived CDR1 and CDR2 are MNHNS and SASEGT. This CDR3 is CASSEFSGGVWDEQFF. The CDR3 DNA sequence: TGTGCCAGCAGTGAATTTTCAGGGGGTGTATGGGATGAGCAGTTCTTC.

The V and J genes are TRBV6-5 and TRBJ1-1; 11 bases are shared with TRBD1. The ends lost 5 bases at V and 6 bases at J; junction bases unmatched: 5. This CDR3 spans 14 amino acids. CDR1 and CDR2 from the germline V gene are MNHEY and SVGAGI. CDR3 bases: TGTGCCAGCAGTCTCGGACAGGGGGCGCCTGAAGCTTTCTTT. It codes for CASSLGQGAPEAFF.

This chain uses TRBV11-3 with TRBJ1-5; 12 bases are a match to TRBD1. The J segment lost 2 bases and the V segment lost 3 bases, leaving 11 bases of the junction unmatched. There are 19 residues in the CDR3. From germline, CDR1 is SGHNT and CDR2 YENEEA. CDR3: CASSLIGTGGQLGNQPQHF. Written as DNA, the CDR3 is TGTGCCAGCAGCTTGATTGGGACAGGGGGCCAATTGGGCAATCAGCCCCAGCATTTT.

The chain recombines TRBV19 with TRBJ1-3; D is undetermined. CDR1 and CDR2 (germline): LNHDA, SQIVND (reference sequence). V dropped 7 bases and J dropped 1 base, with 14 bases sitting between them. The CDR3 totals 15 residues. CDR3 sequence: CASKKGVVSGNTIYF. The CDR3 nucleotides read TGTGCCAGTAAGAAGGGAGTCGTTTCTGGAAACACCATATATTTT.

V usage is TRBV15 and J usage is TRBJ1-1; a weak D match, TRBD1 (5 bases). The CDR3 runs to 15 residues. Trimming took 0 bases from V and 1 from J, leaving 9 bases between them. CDR1 and CDR2 from the germline V gene are LNHNV and YYDKDF (reference sequence). The CDR3 region is CATSRDLGPNTEAFF. CDR3 nucleotide sequence: TGTGCCACCAGCAGAGATCTGGGGCCGAACACTGAAGCTTTCTTT.

The CDR3 region is CASSFFGQGVGYGYTF. CDR3 nucleotides: TGCGCCAGCAGCTTTTTTGGTCAGGGGGTTGGCTATGGCTACACCTTC. The V call is TRBV5-1, the J call TRBJ1-2; 7 bases are a match to TRBD1. After removal of 2 bases from V and 4 bases from J, the junction contained 11 bases not matched to a gene. The CDR3 has 16 amino acids. Germline loops: CDR1 SGHRS, CDR2 YFSETQ.

This chain links TRBV13 with TRBJ2-5; D may be TRBD1 (6 bases). The CDR3 spans 15 residues. Germline values: CDR1 PRHDT, CDR2 FYEKMQ (reference sequence). V was shortened by 5 bases and J by 5 bases, with 18 bases between the two germline ends. CDR3 sequence reads: CASSTRDKARETQYF. CDR3 bases: TGTGCCAGCAGCACTCGGGACAAGGCCAGGGAGACCCAGTACTTC.

The rearrangement links TRBV25-1 to TRBJ1-5; maybe TRBD1 (6 bases). Germline lookup yields CDR1 MGHDK and CDR2 SYGVNS. Trimming removed 2 bases at V and 2 bases at J, with 10 bases between. This CDR3 is 15 amino acids long. The CDR3 protein is CASSEGEGGNQPQHF. In DNA form, the CDR3 reads TGTGCCAGCAGTGAAGGGGAGGGGGGCAATCAGCCCCAGCATTTT.

The CDR3 bases are TGTGCCAGCAGCTTACGTCGCGGTGAGCAGTACTTC. Encoded protein: CASSLRRGEQYF. The chain uses TRBV11-2 and TRBJ2-7; D unresolved. The V gene's germline CDR1 is SGHAT and CDR2 FQNNGV. The CDR3 length is 12 residues. The V end was cut by 2 bases, the J end by 7 bases, with 9 bases between.